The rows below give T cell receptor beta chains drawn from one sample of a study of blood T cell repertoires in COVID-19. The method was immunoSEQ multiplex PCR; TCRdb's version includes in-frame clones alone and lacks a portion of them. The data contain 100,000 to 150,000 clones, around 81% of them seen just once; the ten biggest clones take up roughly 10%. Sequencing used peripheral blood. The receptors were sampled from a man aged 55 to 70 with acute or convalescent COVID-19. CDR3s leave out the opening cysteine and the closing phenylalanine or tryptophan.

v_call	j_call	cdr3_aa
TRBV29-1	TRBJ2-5	SVERREQLQETQY
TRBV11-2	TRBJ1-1	ASSFEPTDNTEAF
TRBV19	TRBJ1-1	ASRIKAGGTEAF
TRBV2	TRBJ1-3	ASSAARGSGNTIY
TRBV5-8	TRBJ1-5	ASSLLSGQPQH
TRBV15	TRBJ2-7	ATSVGSGEQY
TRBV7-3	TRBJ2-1	ASSLGEREAPLNEQF
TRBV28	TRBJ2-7	ASSYSQAYEQY
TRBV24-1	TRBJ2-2	ATSDPRGGRTGELF
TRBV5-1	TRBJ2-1	ASIAGGPGEQF
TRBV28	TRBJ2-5	ASSRPQLRTQY
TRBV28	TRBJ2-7	ASSYGGRQGSWQY
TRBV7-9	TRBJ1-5	ASSFDGDNQPQH
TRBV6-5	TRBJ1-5	ASSSPSLGQPQH
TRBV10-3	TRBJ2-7	AISESYSSYEQY
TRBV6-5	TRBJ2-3	ASSYPKSDTQY
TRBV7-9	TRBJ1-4	ASSLVIASTNEKLF
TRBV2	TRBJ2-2	ASRDFSTGELF
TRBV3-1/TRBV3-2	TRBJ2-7	ASSPTDGEQY
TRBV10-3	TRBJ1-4	AIRTDATNEKLF
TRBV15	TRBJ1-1	ATSRLLDTEAF
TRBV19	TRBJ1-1	ASSIGGTAEAF
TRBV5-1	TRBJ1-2	ASSLAGQGDYGYT
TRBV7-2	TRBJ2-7	ASSLMREHYEQY
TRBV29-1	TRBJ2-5	SVVSQGASETQY
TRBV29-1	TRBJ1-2	SVEAQGLDGYT
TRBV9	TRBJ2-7	ASSASASRTYPYEQY
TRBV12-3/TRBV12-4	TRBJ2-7	ASRSGSNEQY
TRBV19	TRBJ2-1	ASSNRERVREGRDNEQF
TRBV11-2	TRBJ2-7	ASSSYGGYEQY
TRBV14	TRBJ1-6	ASAQGGSYNSPLH